The rows below give T cell receptor beta chains drawn from one sample of a study of cytomegalovirus exposure and HLA in healthy donors. The protocol was immunoSEQ multiplex PCR, while the TCRdb copy is restricted to in-frame clones and leaves out a portion. The sample records about 160,000 clones, more than 70% being singletons. The sequencing input was PBMCs. The source of these receptors is a male donor in good health and CMV-seropositive. Both conserved end residues are trimmed from each CDR3.

j_gene | v_gene | CDR3aa
TRBJ2-1 | TRBV27 | ASSLPAGGPNNEQF
TRBJ1-3 | TRBV7-2 | ASSLGTGTGNTIY
TRBJ1-1 | TRBV6-6 | ASSYWAGGNTEAF
TRBJ2-3 | TRBV9 | ASSVEGASGSNKLADTQY
TRBJ2-5 | TRBV19 | ASRTAHRDTQETQY
TRBJ1-5 | TRBV5-8 | ASSLQGGFQPQH
TRBJ1-2 | TRBV18 | ASSPPDRVGYGYT
TRBJ1-1 | TRBV27 | ASSLIFARGLAHTEAF
TRBJ1-2 | TRBV19 | ASSPQGGGYGYT
TRBJ1-1 | TRBV4-3 | ASSQFLDRLNTEAF
TRBJ2-2 | TRBV5-1 | ASRPRGETGELF
TRBJ2-7 | TRBV7-2 | ASSPLQGTTYEQY
TRBJ2-3 | TRBV5-1 | ASSPQTDTQY
TRBJ2-5 | TRBV5-5 | ASIPSGSAGEETQY
TRBJ1-2 | TRBV11-2 | ASSFRDRGSDYGYT
TRBJ1-1 | TRBV7-9 | ASSSNLQVNTEAF
TRBJ1-1 | TRBV30 | AWSRFVNTEAF
TRBJ2-7 | TRBV6-1 | ASSEVAGAAYEQY
TRBJ2-7 | TRBV20-1 | SARIADEQY
TRBJ2-1 | TRBV7-9 | ASRDAAGGLLHNEQF
TRBJ2-7 | TRBV5-1 | ASSLEGQGVSGEQY
TRBJ2-5 | TRBV28 | ASTLGRINQETQY
TRBJ2-4 | TRBV5-1 | ASSLGTSGRAKNIQY
TRBJ1-2 | TRBV6-6 | ASRGGVGPNYGYT
TRBJ2-3 | TRBV5-1 | ASSLVRGGTDTQY
TRBJ2-7 | TRBV15 | ATSRWTSGPYEQY
TRBJ2-7 | TRBV13 | ASSPPSGVSYEQY
TRBJ1-2 | TRBV7-8 | ASSLAPDGSNYGYT
TRBJ2-3 | TRBV5-1 | ASRAGADTQY
TRBJ2-3 | TRBV9 | ASSAWGLLDTQY
TRBJ2-7 | TRBV6-1 | ATRAYEQY
TRBJ2-7 | TRBV4-1 | ASSQAGTADEQY
TRBJ2-1 | TRBV7-2 | ASSLGPSGRAANEQF
TRBJ1-2 | TRBV28 | ASSLSGVLGLSYGYT
TRBJ2-1 | TRBV19 | ASSTPLLHNEQF
TRBJ2-1 | TRBV5-1 | ASSLWGGSSYNEQF
TRBJ1-5 | TRBV7-9 | SSSKATGVIIQPQH
TRBJ2-3 | TRBV5-1 | ASSLYSGRDTQY
TRBJ1-5 | TRBV18 | ASSPSRGDQPQH
TRBJ2-7 | TRBV4-1 | ASRPQGTGTYEQY
TRBJ1-5 | TRBV28 | AGNGQGYNQPQH
TRBJ1-3 | TRBV29-1 | SAKAGSSRGNTIY
TRBJ1-1 | TRBV6-4 | ASSRDRGMSEAF
TRBJ2-1 | TRBV4-2 | ASSQRRAAGGLREDNEQF
TRBJ2-3 | TRBV30 | AWSPGVANTQY